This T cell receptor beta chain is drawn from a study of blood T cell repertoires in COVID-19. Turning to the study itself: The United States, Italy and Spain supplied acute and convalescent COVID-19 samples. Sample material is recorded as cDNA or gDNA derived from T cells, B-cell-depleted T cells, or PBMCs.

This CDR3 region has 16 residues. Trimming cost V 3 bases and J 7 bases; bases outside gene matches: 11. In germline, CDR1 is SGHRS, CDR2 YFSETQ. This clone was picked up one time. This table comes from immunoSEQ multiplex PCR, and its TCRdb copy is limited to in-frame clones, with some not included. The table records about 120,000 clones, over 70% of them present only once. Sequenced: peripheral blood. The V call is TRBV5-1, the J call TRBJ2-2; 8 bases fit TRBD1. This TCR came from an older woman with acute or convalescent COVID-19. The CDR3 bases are TGCGCCAGCAGCTCTATGGGACAGGTCAGGAACGGGGAGCTGTTTTTT. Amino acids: CASSSMGQVRNGELFF.